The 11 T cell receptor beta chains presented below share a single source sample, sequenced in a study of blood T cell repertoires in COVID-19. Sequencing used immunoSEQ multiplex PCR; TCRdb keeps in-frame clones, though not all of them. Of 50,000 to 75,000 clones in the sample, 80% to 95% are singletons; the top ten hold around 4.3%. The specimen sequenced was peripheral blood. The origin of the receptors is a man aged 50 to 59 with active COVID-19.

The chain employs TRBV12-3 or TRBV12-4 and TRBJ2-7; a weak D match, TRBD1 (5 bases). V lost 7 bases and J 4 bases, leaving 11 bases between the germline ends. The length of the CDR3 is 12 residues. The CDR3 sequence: CASTAPGYEQYF. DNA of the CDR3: TGTGCCAGCACCGCACCAGGGTACGAGCAGTACTTC.

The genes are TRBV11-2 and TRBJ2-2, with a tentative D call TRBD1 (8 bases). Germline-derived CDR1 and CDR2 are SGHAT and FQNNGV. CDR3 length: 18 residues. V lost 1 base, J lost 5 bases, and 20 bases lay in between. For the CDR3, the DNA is TGTGCCAGCAGCTTAGGGTTGACAGGGGAGGGTAGGACCGGGGAGCTGTTTTTT. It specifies CASSLGLTGEGRTGELFF.

Here the CDR3 reads CASSWGVQSYGYTF. CDR3 in DNA: TGTGCCAGCAGCTGGGGGGTGCAGTCCTATGGCTACACCTTC. The chain couples TRBV5-6 to TRBJ1-2, with TRBD1 as a possible D gene (5 bases). The CDR3 contains 14 residues. Germline V gene sequence: CDR1 SGHDT, CDR2 YYEEEE. Trimming shortened V by 3 bases and J by 4 bases, and 13 bases separated the two germline ends.

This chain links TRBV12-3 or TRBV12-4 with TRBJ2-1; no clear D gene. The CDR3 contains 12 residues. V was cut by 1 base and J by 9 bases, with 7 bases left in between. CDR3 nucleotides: TGTGCCAGCAGTTTAGGCGGCGGTGAGCAGTTCTTC. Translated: CASSLGGGEQFF.

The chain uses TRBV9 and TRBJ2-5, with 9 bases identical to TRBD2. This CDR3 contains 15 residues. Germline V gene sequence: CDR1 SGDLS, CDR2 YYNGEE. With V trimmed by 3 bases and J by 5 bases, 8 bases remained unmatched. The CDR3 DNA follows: TGTGCCAGCAGCGCTCGGACTAGCGATTGGGAGACCCAGTACTTC. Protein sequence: CASSARTSDWETQYF.

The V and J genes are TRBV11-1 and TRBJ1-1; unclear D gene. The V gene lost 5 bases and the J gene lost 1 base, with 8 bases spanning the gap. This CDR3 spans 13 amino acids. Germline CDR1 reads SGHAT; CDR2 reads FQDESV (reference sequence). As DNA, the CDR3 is TGTGCCAGCAGCCCCCAGCGGAACACTGAAGCTTTCTTT. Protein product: CASSPQRNTEAFF. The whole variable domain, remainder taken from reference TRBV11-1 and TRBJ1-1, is EAEVAQSPRYKITEKSQAVAFWCDPISGHATLYWYRQILGQGPELLVQFQDESVVDDSQLPKDRFSAERLKGVDSTLKIQPAELGDSAMYLCASSPQRNTEAFFGQGTRLTVV.

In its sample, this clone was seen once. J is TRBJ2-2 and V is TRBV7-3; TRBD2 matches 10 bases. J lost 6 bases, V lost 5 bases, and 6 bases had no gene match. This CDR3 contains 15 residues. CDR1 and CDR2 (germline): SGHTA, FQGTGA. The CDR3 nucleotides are TGTGCCAGCAGCCCAGCGGGAGGGCTTGCCGGGGAGCTGTTTTTT. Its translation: CASSPAGGLAGELFF. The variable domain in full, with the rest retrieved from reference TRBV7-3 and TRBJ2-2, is GAGVSQTPSNKVTEKGKYVELRCDPISGHTALYWYRQSLGQGPEFLIYFQGTGAADDSGLPNDRFFAVRPEGSVSTLKIQRTERGDSAVYLCASSPAGGLAGELFFGEGSRLTVL.

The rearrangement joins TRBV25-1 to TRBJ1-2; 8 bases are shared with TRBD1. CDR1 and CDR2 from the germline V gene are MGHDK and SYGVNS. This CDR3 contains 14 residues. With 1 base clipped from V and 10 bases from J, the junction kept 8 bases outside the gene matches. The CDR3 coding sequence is TGTGCCAGCAGTGAATTCGACAGGGGCACGATCTACACCTTC. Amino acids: CASSEFDRGTIYTF.

The CDR3 bases are TGTGCCAGCAGCCTGACTAGCGGGGGGGCTGACACAGATACGCAGTATTTT. It specifies CASSLTSGGADTDTQYF. The chain has TRBV28 and TRBJ2-3; 14 bases match TRBD2. The V segment lost 6 bases and the J segment 2 bases; nucleotides outside the gene matches: 7. Germline V lookup: CDR1 MDHEN, CDR2 SYDVKM. The CDR3 has 17 amino acids.

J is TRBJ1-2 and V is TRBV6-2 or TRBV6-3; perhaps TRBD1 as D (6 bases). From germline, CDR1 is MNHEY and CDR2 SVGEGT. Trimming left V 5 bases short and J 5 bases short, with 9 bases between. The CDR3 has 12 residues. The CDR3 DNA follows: TGTGCCAGCAGTGCTCAGGGGTATGGCTACACCTTC. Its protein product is CASSAQGYGYTF.

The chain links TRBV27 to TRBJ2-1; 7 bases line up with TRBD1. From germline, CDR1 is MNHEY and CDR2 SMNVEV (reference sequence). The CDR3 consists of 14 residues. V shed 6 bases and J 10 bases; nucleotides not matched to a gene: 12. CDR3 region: CASRPTPGQHEQFF. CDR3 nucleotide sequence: TGTGCCAGCAGACCGACCCCGGGACAGCACGAGCAGTTCTTC.